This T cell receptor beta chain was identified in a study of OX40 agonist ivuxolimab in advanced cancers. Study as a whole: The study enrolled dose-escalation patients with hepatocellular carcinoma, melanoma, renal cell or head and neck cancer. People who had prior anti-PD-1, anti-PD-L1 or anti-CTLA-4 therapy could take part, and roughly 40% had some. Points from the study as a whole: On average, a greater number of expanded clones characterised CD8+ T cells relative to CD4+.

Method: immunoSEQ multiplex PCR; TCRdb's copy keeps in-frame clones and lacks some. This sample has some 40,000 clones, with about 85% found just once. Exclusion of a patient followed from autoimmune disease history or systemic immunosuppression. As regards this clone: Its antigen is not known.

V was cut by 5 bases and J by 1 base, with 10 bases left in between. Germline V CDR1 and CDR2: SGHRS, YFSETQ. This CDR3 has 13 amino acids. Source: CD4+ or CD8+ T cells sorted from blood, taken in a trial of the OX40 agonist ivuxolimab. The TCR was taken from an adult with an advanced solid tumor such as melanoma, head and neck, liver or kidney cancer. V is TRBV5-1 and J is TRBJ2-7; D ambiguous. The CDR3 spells CASRSDESYEQYF. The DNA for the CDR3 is TGCGCCAGCAGATCGGACGAGTCCTACGAGCAGTACTTC.